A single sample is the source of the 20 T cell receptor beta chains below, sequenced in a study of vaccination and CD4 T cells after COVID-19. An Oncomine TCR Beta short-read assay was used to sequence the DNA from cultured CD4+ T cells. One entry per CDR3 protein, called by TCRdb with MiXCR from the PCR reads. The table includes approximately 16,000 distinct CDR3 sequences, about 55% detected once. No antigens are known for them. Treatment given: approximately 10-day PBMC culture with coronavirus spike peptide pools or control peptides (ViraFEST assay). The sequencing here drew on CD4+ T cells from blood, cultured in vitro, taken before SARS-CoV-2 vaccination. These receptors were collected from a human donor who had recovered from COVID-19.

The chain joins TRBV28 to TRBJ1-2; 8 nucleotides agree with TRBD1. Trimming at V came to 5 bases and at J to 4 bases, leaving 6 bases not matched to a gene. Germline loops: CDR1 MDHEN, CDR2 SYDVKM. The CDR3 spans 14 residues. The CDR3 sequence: CASSPRGQPYGYTF. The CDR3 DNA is TGTGCCAGCAGTCCCAGGGGGCAGCCCTATGGCTACACCTTC.

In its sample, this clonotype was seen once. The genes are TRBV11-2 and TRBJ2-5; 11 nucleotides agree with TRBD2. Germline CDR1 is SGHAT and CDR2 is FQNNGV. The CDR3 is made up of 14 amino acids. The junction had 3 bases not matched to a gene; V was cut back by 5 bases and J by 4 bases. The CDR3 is CASSPLAGVETQYF. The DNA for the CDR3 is TGTGCCAGCAGCCCACTAGCGGGAGTAGAGACCCAGTACTTC.

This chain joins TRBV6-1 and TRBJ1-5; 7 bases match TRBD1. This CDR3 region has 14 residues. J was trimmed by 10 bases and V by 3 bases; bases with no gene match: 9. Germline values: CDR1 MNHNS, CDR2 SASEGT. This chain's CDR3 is CASSEGTASEPQHF. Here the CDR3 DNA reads TGTGCCAGCAGTGAGGGGACAGCCTCCGAACCCCAGCATTTT.

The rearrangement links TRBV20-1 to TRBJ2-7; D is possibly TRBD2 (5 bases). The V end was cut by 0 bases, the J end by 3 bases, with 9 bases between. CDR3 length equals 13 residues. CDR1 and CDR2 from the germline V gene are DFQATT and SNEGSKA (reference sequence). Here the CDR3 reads CSAREGVGYEQYF. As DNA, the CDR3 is TGCAGTGCTAGAGAGGGAGTCGGCTACGAGCAGTACTTC.

CDR3 sequence reads: CSARDPSNQPQHF. The CDR3 DNA follows: TGCAGTGCTAGAGATCCTAGCAATCAGCCCCAGCATTTT. V gene TRBV20-1 combines with J gene TRBJ1-5; D call uncertain. V gave up 0 bases and J gave up 0 bases, with 3 bases separating them. The CDR3 has 13 residues. The germline V gene has CDR1 DFQATT and CDR2 SNEGSKA (reference sequence).

The chain's CDR3 is CSAWSENYGYTF. The CDR3 DNA is TGCAGTGCTTGGTCGGAGAACTATGGCTACACCTTC. The rearrangement joins TRBV20-1 to TRBJ1-2; D ambiguous. This CDR3 has 12 residues. V was pared by 5 bases and J by 2 bases, with 9 bases between. Germline V gives CDR1 DFQATT, CDR2 SNEGSKA (reference sequence).

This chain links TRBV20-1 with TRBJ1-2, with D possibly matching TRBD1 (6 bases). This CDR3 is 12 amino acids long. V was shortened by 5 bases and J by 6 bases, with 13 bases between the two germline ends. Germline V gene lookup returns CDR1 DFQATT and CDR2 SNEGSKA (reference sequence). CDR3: CSAHTGIDGYTF. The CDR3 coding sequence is TGCAGTGCTCATACAGGGATTGATGGCTACACCTTC.

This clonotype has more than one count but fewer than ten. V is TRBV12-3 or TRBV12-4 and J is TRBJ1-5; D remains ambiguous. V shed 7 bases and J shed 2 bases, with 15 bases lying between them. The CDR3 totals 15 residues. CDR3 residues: CASTSGRARNQPQHF. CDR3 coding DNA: TGTGCCAGCACCTCGGGGAGGGCGCGCAATCAGCCCCAGCATTTT.

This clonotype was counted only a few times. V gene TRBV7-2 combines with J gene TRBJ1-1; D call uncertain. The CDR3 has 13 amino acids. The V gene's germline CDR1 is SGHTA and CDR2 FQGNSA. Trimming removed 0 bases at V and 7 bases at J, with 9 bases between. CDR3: CASSLASRYEAFF. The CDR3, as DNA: TGTGCCAGCAGCTTAGCCTCTCGTTATGAAGCTTTCTTT.

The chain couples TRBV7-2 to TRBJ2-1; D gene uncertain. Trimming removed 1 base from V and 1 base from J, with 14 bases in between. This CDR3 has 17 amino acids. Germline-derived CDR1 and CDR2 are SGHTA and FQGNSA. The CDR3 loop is CASSLELAALSYNEQFF. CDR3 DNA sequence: TGTGCCAGCAGCTTAGAGCTGGCAGCTCTATCCTACAATGAGCAGTTCTTC. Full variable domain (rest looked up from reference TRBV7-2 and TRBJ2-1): GAGVSQSPSNKVTEKGKDVELRCDPISGHTALYWYRQSLGQGLEFLIYFQGNSAPDKSGLPSDRFSAERTGGSVSTLTIQRTQQEDSAVYLCASSLELAALSYNEQFFGPGTRLTVL.

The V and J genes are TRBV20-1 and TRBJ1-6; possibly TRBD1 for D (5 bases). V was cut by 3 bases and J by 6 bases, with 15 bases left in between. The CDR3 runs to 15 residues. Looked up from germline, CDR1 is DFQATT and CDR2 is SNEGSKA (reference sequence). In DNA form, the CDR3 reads TGCAGTGCTAGGATCCGTGGGGACGGTAATTCACCCCTCCACTTT. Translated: CSARIRGDGNSPLHF.

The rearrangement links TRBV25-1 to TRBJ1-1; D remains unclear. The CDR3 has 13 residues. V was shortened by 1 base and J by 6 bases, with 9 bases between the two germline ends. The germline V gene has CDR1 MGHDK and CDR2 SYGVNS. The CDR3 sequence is CASSESRRAEAFF. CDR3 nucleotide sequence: TGTGCCAGCAGTGAATCTCGGAGGGCTGAAGCTTTCTTT.

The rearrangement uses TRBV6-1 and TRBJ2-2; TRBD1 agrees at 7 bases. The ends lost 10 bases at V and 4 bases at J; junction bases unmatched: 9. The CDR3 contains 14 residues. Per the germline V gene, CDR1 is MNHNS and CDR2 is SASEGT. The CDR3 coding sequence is TGTGCCACCGAGGGGGCGAGGTTCACCGGGGAGCTGTTTTTT. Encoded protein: CATEGARFTGELFF.

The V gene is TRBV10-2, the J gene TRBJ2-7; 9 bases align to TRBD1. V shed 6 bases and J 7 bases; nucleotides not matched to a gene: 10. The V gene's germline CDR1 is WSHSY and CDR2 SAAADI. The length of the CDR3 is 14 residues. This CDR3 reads CASSFGTGINEQYF. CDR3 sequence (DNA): TGCGCCAGCAGCTTCGGGACAGGGATTAATGAGCAGTACTTC.

The CDR3 loop reads CASSLSRVSNQPQHF. CDR3 bases: TGTGCCAGCAGTTTATCTCGGGTTTCCAATCAGCCCCAGCATTTT. The chain employs TRBV27 and TRBJ1-5; D is uncertain. V lost 0 bases and J lost 3, with 9 bases in between. CDR1 is MNHEY, CDR2 SMNVEV, per germline (reference sequence). The CDR3 spans 15 residues.

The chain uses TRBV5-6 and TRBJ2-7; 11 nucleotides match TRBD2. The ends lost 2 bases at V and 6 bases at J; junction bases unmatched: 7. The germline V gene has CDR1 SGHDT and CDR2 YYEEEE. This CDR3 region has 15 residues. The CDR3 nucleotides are TGTGCCAGCAGCTTTTCGGGACTAGCGGTCCCCGAGCAGTACTTC. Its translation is CASSFSGLAVPEQYF.

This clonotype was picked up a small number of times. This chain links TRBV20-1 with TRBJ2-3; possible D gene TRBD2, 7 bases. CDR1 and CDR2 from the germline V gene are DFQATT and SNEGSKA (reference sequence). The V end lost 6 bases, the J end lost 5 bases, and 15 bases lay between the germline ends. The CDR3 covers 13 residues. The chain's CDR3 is CSADGGRVDTQYF. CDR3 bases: TGCAGTGCCGACGGGGGGCGCGTAGATACGCAGTATTTT.

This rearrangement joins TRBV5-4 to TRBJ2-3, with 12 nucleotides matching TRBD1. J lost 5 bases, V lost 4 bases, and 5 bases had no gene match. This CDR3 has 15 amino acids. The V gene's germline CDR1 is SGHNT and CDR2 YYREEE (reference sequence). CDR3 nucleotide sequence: TGTGCCAGCAGCCACCGGGACAGGGGGCAAGATACGCAGTATTTT. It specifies CASSHRDRGQDTQYF. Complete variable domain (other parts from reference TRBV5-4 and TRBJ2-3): ETGVTQSPTHLIKTRGQQVTLRCSSQSGHNTVSWYQQALGQGPQFIFQYYREEENGRGNFPPRFSGLQFPNYSSELNVNALELDDSALYLCASSHRDRGQDTQYFGPGTRLTVL.

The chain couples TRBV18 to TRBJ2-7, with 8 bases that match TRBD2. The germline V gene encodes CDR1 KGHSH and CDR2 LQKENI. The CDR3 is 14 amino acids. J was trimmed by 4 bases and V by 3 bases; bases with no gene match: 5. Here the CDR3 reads CASSPRTSPYEQYF. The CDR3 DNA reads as TGTGCCAGCTCACCCAGGACTAGCCCATACGAGCAGTACTTC.

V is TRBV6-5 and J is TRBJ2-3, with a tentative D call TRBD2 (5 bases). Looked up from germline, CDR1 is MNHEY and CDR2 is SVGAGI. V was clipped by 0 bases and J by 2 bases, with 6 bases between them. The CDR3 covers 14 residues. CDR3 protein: CASSYSGITDTQYF. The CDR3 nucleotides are TGTGCCAGCAGTTACTCCGGGATCACAGATACGCAGTATTTT.